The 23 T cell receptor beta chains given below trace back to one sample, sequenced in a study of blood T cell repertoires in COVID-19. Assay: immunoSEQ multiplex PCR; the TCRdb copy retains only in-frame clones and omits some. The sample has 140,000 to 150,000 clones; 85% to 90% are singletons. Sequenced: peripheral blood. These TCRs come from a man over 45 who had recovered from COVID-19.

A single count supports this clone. CDR3 nucleotides: TGTGCCAGCAACGTACAGGGGGCGGATGAAAAACTGTTTTTT. Translating it yields CASNVQGADEKLFF. The chain has TRBV7-2 and TRBJ1-4, with 9 bases that match TRBD1. Germline values: CDR1 SGHTA, CDR2 FQGNSA. J lost 6 bases, V lost 7 bases, and 6 bases had no gene match. The CDR3 consists of 14 residues.

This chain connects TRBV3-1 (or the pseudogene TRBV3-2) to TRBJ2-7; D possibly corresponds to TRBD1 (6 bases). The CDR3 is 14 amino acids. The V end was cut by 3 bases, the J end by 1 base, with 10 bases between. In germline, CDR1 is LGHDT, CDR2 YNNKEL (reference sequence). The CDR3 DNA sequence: TGTGCCAGCAGCCAGGGGGCGCGGTCCTACGAGCAGTACTTC. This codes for CASSQGARSYEQYF.

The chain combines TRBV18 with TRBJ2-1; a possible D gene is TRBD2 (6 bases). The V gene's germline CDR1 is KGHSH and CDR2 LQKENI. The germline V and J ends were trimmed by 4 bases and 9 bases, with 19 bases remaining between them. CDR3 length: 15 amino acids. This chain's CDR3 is CASSLTSGGVFEQFF. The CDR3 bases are TGTGCCAGCTCACTAACTTCAGGCGGGGTTTTTGAGCAGTTCTTC.

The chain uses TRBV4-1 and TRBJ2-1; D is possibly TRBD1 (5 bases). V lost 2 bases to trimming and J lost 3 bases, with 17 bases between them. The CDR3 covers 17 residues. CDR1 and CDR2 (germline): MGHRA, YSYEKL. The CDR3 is CASSQLLGDALYNEQFF. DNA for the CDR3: TGCGCCAGCAGCCAATTGCTAGGGGATGCTCTCTACAATGAGCAGTTCTTC.

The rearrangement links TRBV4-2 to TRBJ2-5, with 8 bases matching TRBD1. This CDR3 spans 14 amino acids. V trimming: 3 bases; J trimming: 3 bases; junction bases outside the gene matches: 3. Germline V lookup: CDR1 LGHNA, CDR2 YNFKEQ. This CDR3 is CASSHGQGKETQYF. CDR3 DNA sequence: TGTGCCAGCAGCCACGGACAGGGCAAAGAGACCCAGTACTTC.

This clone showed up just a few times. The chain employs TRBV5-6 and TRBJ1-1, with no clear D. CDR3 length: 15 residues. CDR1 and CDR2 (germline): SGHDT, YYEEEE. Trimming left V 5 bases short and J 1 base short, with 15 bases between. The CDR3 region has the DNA TGTGCCAGCAGTACCGTGGGAGTACGGAACACTGAAGCTTTCTTT. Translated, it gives CASSTVGVRNTEAFF.

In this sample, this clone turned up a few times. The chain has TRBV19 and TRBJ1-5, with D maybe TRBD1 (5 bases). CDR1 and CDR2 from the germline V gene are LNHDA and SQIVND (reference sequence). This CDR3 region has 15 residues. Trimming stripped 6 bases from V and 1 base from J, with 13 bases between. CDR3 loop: CASSLRVESNQPQHF. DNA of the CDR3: TGTGCCAGTAGCCTCAGGGTTGAAAGCAATCAGCCCCAGCATTTT.

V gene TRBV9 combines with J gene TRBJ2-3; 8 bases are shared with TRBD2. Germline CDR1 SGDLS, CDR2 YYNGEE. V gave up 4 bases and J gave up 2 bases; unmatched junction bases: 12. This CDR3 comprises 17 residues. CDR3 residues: CASSLGVRGDVTDTQYF. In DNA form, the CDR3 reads TGTGCCAGCAGCCTTGGGGTGCGGGGGGATGTCACAGATACGCAGTATTTT.

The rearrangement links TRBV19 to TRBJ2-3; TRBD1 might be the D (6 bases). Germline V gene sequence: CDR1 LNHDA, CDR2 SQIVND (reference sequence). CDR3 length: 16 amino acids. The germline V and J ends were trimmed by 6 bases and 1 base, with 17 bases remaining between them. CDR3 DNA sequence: TGTGCCAGTAGGATGATCGGGACACCTCGCACAGATACGCAGTATTTT. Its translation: CASRMIGTPRTDTQYF.

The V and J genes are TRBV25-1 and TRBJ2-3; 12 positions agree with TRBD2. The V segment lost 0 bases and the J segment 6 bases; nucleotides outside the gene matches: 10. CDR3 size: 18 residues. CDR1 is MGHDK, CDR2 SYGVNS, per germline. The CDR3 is CASSEYVGLAGGRDTQYF. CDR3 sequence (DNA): TGTGCCAGCAGTGAATACGTCGGTCTAGCGGGGGGGAGGGATACGCAGTATTTT.

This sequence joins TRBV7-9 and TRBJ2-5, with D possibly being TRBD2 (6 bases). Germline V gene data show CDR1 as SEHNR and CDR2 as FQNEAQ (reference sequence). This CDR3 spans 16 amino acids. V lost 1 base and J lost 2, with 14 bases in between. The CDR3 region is CASSLGTKGRQETQYF. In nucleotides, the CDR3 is TGTGCCAGCAGCTTAGGGACCAAGGGGAGGCAAGAGACCCAGTACTTC.

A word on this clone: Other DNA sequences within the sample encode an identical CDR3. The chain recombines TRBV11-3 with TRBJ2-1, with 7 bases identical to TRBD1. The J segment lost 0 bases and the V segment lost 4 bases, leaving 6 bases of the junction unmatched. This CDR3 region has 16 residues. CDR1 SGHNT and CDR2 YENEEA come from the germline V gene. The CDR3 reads CASSSGQVSSYNEQFF. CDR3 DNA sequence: TGTGCCAGCAGCTCAGGACAGGTTAGCTCCTACAATGAGCAGTTCTTC.

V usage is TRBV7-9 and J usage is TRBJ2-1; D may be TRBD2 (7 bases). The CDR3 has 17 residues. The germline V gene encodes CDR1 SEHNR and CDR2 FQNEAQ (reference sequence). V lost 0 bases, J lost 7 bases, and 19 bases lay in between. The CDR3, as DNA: TGTGCCAGCAGCTTAGCGGTTGGGGGGGCAGGTAGTAATGAGCAGTTCTTC. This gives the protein CASSLAVGGAGSNEQFF.

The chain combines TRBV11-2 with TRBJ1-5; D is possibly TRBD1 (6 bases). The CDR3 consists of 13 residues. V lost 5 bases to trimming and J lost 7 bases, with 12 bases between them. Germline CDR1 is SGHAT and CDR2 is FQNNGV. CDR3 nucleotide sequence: TGTGCCAGCAGCCTACAGGGAGGGCAGCCCCAGCATTTT. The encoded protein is CASSLQGGQPQHF.

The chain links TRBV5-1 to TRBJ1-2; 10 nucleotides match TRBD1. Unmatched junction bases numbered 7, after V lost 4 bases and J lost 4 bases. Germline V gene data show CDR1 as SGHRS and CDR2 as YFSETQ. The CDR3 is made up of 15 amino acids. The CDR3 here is CASSPEGTGVYGYTF. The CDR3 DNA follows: TGCGCCAGCAGCCCAGAAGGGACAGGGGTCTATGGCTACACCTTC.

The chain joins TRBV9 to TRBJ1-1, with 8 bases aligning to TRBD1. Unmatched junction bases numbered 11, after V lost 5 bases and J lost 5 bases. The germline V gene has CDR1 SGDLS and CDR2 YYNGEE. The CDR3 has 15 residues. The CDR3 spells CASRGGQGRFTEAFF. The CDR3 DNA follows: TGTGCCAGCAGAGGCGGACAGGGACGATTTACTGAAGCTTTCTTT. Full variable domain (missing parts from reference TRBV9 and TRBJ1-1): DSGVTQTPKHLITATGQRVTLRCSPRSGDLSVYWYQQSLDQGLQFLIQYYNGEERAKGNILERFSAQQFPDLHSELNLSSLELGDSALYFCASRGGQGRFTEAFFGQGTRLTVV.

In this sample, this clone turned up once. CDR3 DNA: TGTGCCAGCGTGGGACTAGCGGAAGGGCAGTTCTTC. Translation: CASVGLAEGQFF. The rearrangement joins TRBV2 to TRBJ2-1; 11 nucleotides align to TRBD2. V shed 8 bases, J shed 12 bases, and the junction held 6 bases outside the gene matches. In germline, CDR1 is SNHLY, CDR2 FYNNEI. The CDR3 totals 12 residues.

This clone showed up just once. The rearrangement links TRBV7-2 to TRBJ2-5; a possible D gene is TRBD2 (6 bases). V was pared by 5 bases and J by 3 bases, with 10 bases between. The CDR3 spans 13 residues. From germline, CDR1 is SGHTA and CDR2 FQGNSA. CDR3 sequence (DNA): TGTGCCAGCAGCCCTGGAGGGAAAGAGACCCAGTACTTC. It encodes CASSPGGKETQYF.

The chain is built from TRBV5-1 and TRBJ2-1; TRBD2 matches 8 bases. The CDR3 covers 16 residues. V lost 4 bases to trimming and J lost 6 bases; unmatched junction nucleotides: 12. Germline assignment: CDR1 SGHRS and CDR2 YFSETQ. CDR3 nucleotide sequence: TGCGCCAGCAGCATCACCGGGACTAGAGTAGGCAATGAGCAGTTCTTC. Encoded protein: CASSITGTRVGNEQFF. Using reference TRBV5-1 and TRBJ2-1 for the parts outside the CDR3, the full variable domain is KAGVTQTPRYLIKTRGQQVTLSCSPISGHRSVSWYQQTPGQGLQFLFEYFSETQRNKGNFPGRFSGRQFSNSRSEMNVSTLELGDSALYLCASSITGTRVGNEQFFGPGTRLTVL.

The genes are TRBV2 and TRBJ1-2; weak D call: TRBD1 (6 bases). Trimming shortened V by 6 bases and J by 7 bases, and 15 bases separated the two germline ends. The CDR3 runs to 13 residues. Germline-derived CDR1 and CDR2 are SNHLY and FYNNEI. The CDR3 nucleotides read TGTGCCAGCAGGCCACAGGGTTTAAGTGGCTACACCTTC. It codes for CASRPQGLSGYTF.

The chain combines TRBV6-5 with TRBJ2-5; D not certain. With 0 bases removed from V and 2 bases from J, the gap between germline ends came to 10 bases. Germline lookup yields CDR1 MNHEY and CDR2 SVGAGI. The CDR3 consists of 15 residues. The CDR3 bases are TGTGCCAGCAGTTACTCGATCTGGCTGCAAGAGACCCAGTACTTC. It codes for CASSYSIWLQETQYF.

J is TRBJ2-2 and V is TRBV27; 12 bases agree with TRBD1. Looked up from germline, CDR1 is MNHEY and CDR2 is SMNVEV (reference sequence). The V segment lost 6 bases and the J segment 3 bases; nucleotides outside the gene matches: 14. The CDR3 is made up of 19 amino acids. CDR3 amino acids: CASSHRGTGGYIDTGELFF. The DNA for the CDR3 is TGTGCCAGCAGCCATCGAGGGACAGGGGGCTATATAGACACCGGGGAGCTGTTTTTT.

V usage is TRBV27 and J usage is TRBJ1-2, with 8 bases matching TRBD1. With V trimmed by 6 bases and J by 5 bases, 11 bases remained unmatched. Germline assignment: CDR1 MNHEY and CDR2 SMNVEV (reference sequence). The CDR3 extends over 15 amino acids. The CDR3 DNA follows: TGTGCCAGCAGCCCAGGAAACAGGGGGTCTTATGGCTACACCTTC. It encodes CASSPGNRGSYGYTF.